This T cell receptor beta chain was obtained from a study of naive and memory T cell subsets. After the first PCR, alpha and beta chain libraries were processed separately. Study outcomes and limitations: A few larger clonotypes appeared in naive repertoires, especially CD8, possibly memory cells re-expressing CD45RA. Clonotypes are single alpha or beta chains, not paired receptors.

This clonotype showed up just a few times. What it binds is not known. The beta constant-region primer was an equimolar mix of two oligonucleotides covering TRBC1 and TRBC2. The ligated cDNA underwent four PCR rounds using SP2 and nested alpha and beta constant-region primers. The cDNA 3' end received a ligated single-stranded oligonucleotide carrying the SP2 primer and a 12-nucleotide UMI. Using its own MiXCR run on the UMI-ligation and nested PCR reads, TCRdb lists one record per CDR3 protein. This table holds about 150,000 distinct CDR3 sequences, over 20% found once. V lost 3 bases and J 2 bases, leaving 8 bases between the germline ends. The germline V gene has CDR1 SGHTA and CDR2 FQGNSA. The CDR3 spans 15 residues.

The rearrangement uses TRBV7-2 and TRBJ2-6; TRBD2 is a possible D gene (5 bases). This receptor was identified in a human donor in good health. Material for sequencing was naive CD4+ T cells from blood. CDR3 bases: TGTGCCAGCAGCTTGAGGGAGACTGGGGCCAACGTCCTGACTTTC. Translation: CASSLRETGANVLTF.